This entry concerns a single T cell receptor (beta chain). The antigen remains unidentified. The length of the CDR3 is 18 residues. The V segment lost 4 bases and the J segment 7 bases; nucleotides outside the gene matches: 20. From germline, CDR1 is SGHRS and CDR2 YFSETQ. The data are from a study of cytomegalovirus exposure and HLA in healthy donors. Primers: 60 Vbeta forward and 13 Jbeta reverse. In the original analysis: Later analysis identified tens of millions of unique TCR beta chains, about 11 million shared. Clones were read by immunoSEQ multiplex PCR, and TCRdb kept only the in-frame ones, dropping some. That table is the source of V, J and clone size, and D and trimming were worked out from the DNA. This table has 120,000 or so clones, about 11% appearing once. Broader study findings: One variant, a missense change in DCLRE1C, was linked in a later analysis to TCR beta V- and J-gene trimming. Cytomegalovirus status was reportedly diagnosed by the classifier with high specificity and sensitivity.

This chain links TRBV5-1 with TRBJ2-5, with 9 bases matching TRBD2. The sequence came from a young woman in good health and CMV-seropositive. Sequencing input: PBMCs. The CDR3 bases are TGCGCCAGCAGCCTCAACCCTCTGATAGCGGGAGACACAGGGACCCAGTACTTC. This gives the protein CASSLNPLIAGDTGTQYF.